These 28 T cell receptor beta chains originate from one sample sequenced in a study of blood T cell repertoires in COVID-19. Sequenced by immunoSEQ multiplex PCR; TCRdb stores in-frame clones only, minus some. The repertoire holds around 80,000 clones, with around 80% as singletons. Sequenced material: peripheral blood. The receptors were gathered from a middle-aged man with COVID-19, enrolled during active disease.

The J gene is TRBJ1-4, the V gene TRBV3-1 (or the pseudogene TRBV3-2), with 8 positions matching TRBD1. Germline V lookup: CDR1 LGHDT, CDR2 YNNKEL (reference sequence). V lost 2 bases and J lost 5; bases outside the gene matches: 4. The CDR3 spans 15 residues. The CDR3 loop is CASSQNYRGNEKLFF. Written as DNA, the CDR3 is TGTGCCAGCAGCCAAAATTACAGGGGGAATGAAAAACTGTTTTTT.

J is TRBJ2-7 and V is TRBV6-5, with a weak D call TRBD2 (7 bases). The CDR3 is 16 amino acids. V lost 0 bases to trimming and J lost 3 bases, with 15 bases between them. From germline, CDR1 is MNHEY and CDR2 SVGAGI. CDR3 amino acids: CASSYSRFGGRYEQYF. In DNA, the CDR3 is TGTGCCAGCAGTTACTCCCGGTTCGGGGGGCGCTACGAGCAGTACTTC.

This chain's CDR3 is CASSEGLSYNEQFF. CDR3 DNA sequence: TGTGCCAGCAGTGAGGGACTTTCCTACAATGAGCAGTTCTTC. The chain uses TRBV7-2 and TRBJ2-1; perhaps TRBD2 as D (6 bases). The germline gives CDR1 SGHTA, CDR2 FQGNSA. The CDR3 extends over 14 amino acids. The V end was cut by 6 bases, the J end by 1 base, with 10 bases between.

The chain joins TRBV4-2 to TRBJ2-1; the D gene is possibly TRBD1 (6 bases). CDR1 is LGHNA, CDR2 YNFKEQ, per germline. Between the trimmed V and J ends, which lost 4 bases and 4 bases, there was a span of 11 bases. The CDR3 covers 14 residues. The CDR3 protein is CASSRLGAYNEQFF. Here the CDR3 DNA reads TGTGCCAGCAGCCGACTGGGGGCATACAATGAGCAGTTCTTC.

This chain uses TRBV19 with TRBJ1-1, with D possibly TRBD1 on 5 matching bases. CDR1 and CDR2 (germline): LNHDA, SQIVND (reference sequence). The CDR3 contains 16 residues. V lost 2 bases and J lost 1, with 14 bases in between. The CDR3 reads CASSINVLGPNTEAFF. The CDR3 DNA follows: TGTGCCAGTAGTATAAATGTTTTGGGGCCGAACACTGAAGCTTTCTTT.

This rearrangement joins TRBV5-8 to TRBJ2-1, with D tentatively TRBD2 (6 bases). CDR1 is SGHTS, CDR2 YDEGEE, per germline. Between the trimmed V and J ends, which lost 5 bases and 3 bases, there was a span of 18 bases. The CDR3 totals 16 residues. The DNA of the CDR3 is TGTGCCAGCAGGCCCCCCCAAGCGGGTTTCTACAATGAGCAGTTCTTC. Translation: CASRPPQAGFYNEQFF.

This clone was detected only a few times. The germline gene is not matched at one end of the junction; a read error may be the cause. This chain connects TRBV7-7 to TRBJ1-2; the D gene is possibly TRBD1 (6 bases). Germline CDR1 and CDR2: SSHAT and FNYEAQ (reference sequence). The CDR3 totals 15 residues. In DNA, the CDR3 is TGTGCTAGCAGCGTACAACAGGGACGGGTCTATGGCTACACCTTC. It encodes CASSVQQGRVYGYTF.

The rearrangement joins TRBV27 to TRBJ2-7; TRBD2 agrees at 9 bases. After removal of 1 base from V and 2 bases from J, the junction contained 21 bases not matched to a gene. Germline values: CDR1 MNHEY, CDR2 SMNVEV (reference sequence). The CDR3 totals 21 residues. Here the CDR3 DNA reads TGTGCCAGCAGTTTATTGAACCCGGGACTAGCCGGACCTAGCCGGCCCTACGAGCAGTACTTC. Its protein product is CASSLLNPGLAGPSRPYEQYF.

The V and J genes are TRBV19 and TRBJ1-6; TRBD1 matches 9 bases. Germline CDR1 is LNHDA and CDR2 is SQIVND (reference sequence). Losses at the gene ends were 5 bases for V and 9 bases for J; bases not matched to a gene: 11. This CDR3 is built from 16 residues. CDR3 residues: CASSPHNDRGGSPLHF. CDR3 nucleotide sequence: TGTGCCAGTAGTCCTCACAACGACAGGGGGGGTTCACCCCTCCACTTT.

This clone has a single count. The chain links TRBV30 to TRBJ1-5; D ambiguous. Per germline, CDR1 GTSNPN and CDR2 SVGIG (reference sequence). Trimming took off 2 bases at V and 2 bases at J, with 7 bases between the two ends. CDR3 length: 13 residues. CDR3: CAWSSSGNQPQHF. The CDR3 nucleotides read TGTGCCTGGAGTAGTTCGGGCAATCAGCCCCAGCATTTT.

There are a few counts of this clone. This sequence joins TRBV19 and TRBJ1-5; TRBD1 agrees at 7 bases. The germline gives CDR1 LNHDA, CDR2 SQIVND (reference sequence). The junction had 9 bases not matched to a gene; V was cut back by 5 bases and J by 5 bases. There are 15 residues in the CDR3. This CDR3 is CASSVGGIRDQPQHF. Here the CDR3 DNA reads TGTGCCAGTAGTGTAGGGGGCATAAGAGATCAGCCCCAGCATTTT. Using reference TRBV19 and TRBJ1-5 for the parts outside the CDR3, the full variable domain is DGGITQSPKYLFRKEGQNVTLSCEQNLNHDAMYWYRQDPGQGLRLIYYSQIVNDFQKGDIAEGYSVSREKKESFPLTVTSAQKNPTAFYLCASSVGGIRDQPQHFGDGTRLSIL.

V gene TRBV29-1 combines with J gene TRBJ2-2, with 7 bases fitting TRBD1. In germline, CDR1 is SQVTM, CDR2 ANQGSEA. V dropped 6 bases and J dropped 6; count of bases not matched to a gene: 7. The CDR3 is made up of 13 amino acids. The CDR3 region has the DNA TGCAGCGTGCAGGGGGTCCGGGCCGGGGAGCTGTTTTTT. Translated, it gives CSVQGVRAGELFF.

V usage is TRBV19 and J usage is TRBJ2-3; 9 bases are a match to TRBD1. V lost 9 bases, J lost 1 base, and 14 bases stayed unmatched. Per germline, CDR1 LNHDA and CDR2 SQIVND (reference sequence). The CDR3 covers 17 residues. The CDR3 sequence is CASSPGQGVLRTDTQYF. The CDR3 DNA follows: TGTGCCAGCTCCCCGGGACAGGGAGTCCTACGCACAGATACGCAGTATTTT.

The chain carries TRBV7-8 and TRBJ2-1; 9 nucleotides align to TRBD2. Germline-derived CDR1 and CDR2 are SGHVS and FQNEAQ. The CDR3 sequence is 17 residues long. The V segment lost 1 base and the J segment 0 bases; nucleotides outside the gene matches: 4. CDR3 nucleotide sequence: TGTGCCAGCAGCTTAGTTAATAGCGGGAGCTCCTACAATGAGCAGTTCTTC. This encodes CASSLVNSGSSYNEQFF.

The rearrangement links TRBV20-1 to TRBJ1-1; D not certain. This CDR3 has 11 amino acids. The V end lost 6 bases, the J end lost 7 bases, and 12 bases lay between the germline ends. Germline-derived CDR1 and CDR2 are DFQATT and SNEGSKA (reference sequence). CDR3 loop: CSAAKRDEAFF. As DNA, the CDR3 is TGCAGTGCCGCAAAGAGGGATGAAGCTTTCTTT.

The V gene is TRBV5-1, the J gene TRBJ1-5; D is possibly TRBD1 (6 bases). CDR3 size: 14 residues. Germline CDR1 is SGHRS and CDR2 is YFSETQ. V lost 4 bases and J 6 bases, leaving 14 bases between the germline ends. The CDR3 region has the DNA TGCGCCAGCAGCGTGAGGGGGGGCGGTCAGCCCCAGCATTTT. This sequence encodes CASSVRGGGQPQHF.

The chain links TRBV28 to TRBJ1-6, with 7 bases that match TRBD1. Trimming removed 6 bases from V and 8 bases from J; junction bases left unmatched: 10. CDR3 length: 15 residues. The germline CDR1 and CDR2 sequences are MDHEN and SYDVKM. This CDR3 is CASRAGGIGYSPLHF. For the CDR3, the DNA is TGTGCCAGCAGGGCAGGGGGAATCGGATATTCACCCCTCCACTTT.

The J gene is TRBJ2-5, the V gene TRBV7-8, with D tentatively TRBD2 (5 bases). The CDR3 sequence is 15 residues long. The V end lost 1 base, the J end lost 10 bases, and 19 bases lay between the germline ends. Germline lookup yields CDR1 SGHVS and CDR2 FQNEAQ. CDR3 protein: CASSLVVGVGVSQYF. Written as DNA, the CDR3 is TGTGCCAGCAGCTTAGTTGTGGGAGTTGGAGTGAGCCAGTACTTC.

The chain uses TRBV2 and TRBJ2-2, with 7 bases lining up with TRBD2. The CDR3 length is 16 residues. Trimming removed 6 bases from V and 0 bases from J; junction bases left unmatched: 7. CDR1 is SNHLY, CDR2 FYNNEI, per germline. The CDR3, as DNA: TGTGCCAGCAGCCCTTCTAGCGGAGCGAACACCGGGGAGCTGTTTTTT. Amino acids: CASSPSSGANTGELFF.

This clone was counted once. The rearrangement uses TRBV18 and TRBJ1-1; D might be TRBD1 (6 bases). The length of the CDR3 is 13 residues. Germline V gene lookup returns CDR1 KGHSH and CDR2 LQKENI. Trimming took off 6 bases at V and 0 bases at J, with 8 bases between the two ends. DNA of the CDR3: TGTGCCAGCTCGGGACAAATGAACACTGAAGCTTTCTTT. Amino acid sequence: CASSGQMNTEAFF.

The chain joins TRBV21-1 to TRBJ1-5. TRBV21-1 is a listed pseudogene. The CDR3 runs to 13 residues. The CDR3 reads CATTILVNQPQHF. The CDR3 nucleotides read TGTGCCACCACTATTCTAGTCAATCAGCCCCAGCATTTT.

V and J are TRBV29-1 and TRBJ2-2; 9 bases map to TRBD1. CDR1 is SQVTM and CDR2 is ANQGSEA in the germline V gene. The V and J ends lost 7 bases and 5 bases, in that order; junction bases with no gene match: 8. The CDR3 contains 14 residues. DNA for the CDR3: TGCAGCGCGTCCGGGACAGGGTTTACCGGGGAGCTGTTTTTT. Amino acid sequence: CSASGTGFTGELFF.

The chain is built from TRBV6-1 and TRBJ1-1; D is unclear. The CDR3 runs to 13 residues. CDR1 is MNHNS, CDR2 SASEGT, per germline. V was shortened by 1 base and J by 3 bases, with 6 bases between the two germline ends. The CDR3 reads CASSEGEHTEAFF. For the CDR3, the DNA is TGTGCCAGCAGTGAAGGGGAGCACACTGAAGCTTTCTTT.

This chain links TRBV6-5 with TRBJ1-1, with D tentatively TRBD1 (5 bases). With 7 bases removed from V and 1 base from J, the gap between germline ends came to 10 bases. Germline CDR1 reads MNHEY; CDR2 reads SVGAGI. The CDR3 loop spans 13 amino acids. The CDR3 region is CASTRTSNTEAFF. CDR3 in DNA: TGTGCCAGCACGAGGACATCGAACACTGAAGCTTTCTTT.

The chain uses TRBV25-1 and TRBJ1-2; TRBD1 is a possible D gene (6 bases). The CDR3 consists of 14 residues. Germline V gives CDR1 MGHDK, CDR2 SYGVNS. V dropped 2 bases and J dropped 0 bases, with 7 bases sitting between them. The CDR3 DNA follows: TGTGCCAGCAGTGAAGGGGGCCCTAACTATGGCTACACCTTC. As protein: CASSEGGPNYGYTF.

V is TRBV27 and J is TRBJ1-3, with TRBD1 identical over 8 bases. The CDR3 loop spans 14 amino acids. The germline gives CDR1 MNHEY, CDR2 SMNVEV (reference sequence). V trimming: 2 bases; J trimming: 7 bases; junction bases outside the gene matches: 4. CDR3 amino acids: CASSLQGAGNTIYF. The CDR3 DNA sequence: TGTGCCAGCAGTTTACAGGGGGCGGGGAACACCATATATTTT.

V usage is TRBV5-4 and J usage is TRBJ2-1; TRBD2 agrees at 10 bases. This CDR3 has 15 amino acids. Germline trimming cut 4 bases from V and 4 bases from J; bases unmatched to any gene: 5. The germline CDR1 and CDR2 sequences are SGHNT and YYREEE (reference sequence). The chain's CDR3 is CASSPGLAVYNEQFF. The CDR3 DNA sequence: TGTGCCAGCAGCCCCGGACTAGCGGTGTACAATGAGCAGTTCTTC.

The chain recombines TRBV7-2 with TRBJ2-4, with D maybe TRBD1 (7 bases). The CDR3 loop spans 15 amino acids. CDR1 and CDR2 (germline): SGHTA, FQGNSA. V was pared by 0 bases and J by 7 bases, with 13 bases between. The CDR3 reads CASSLATGSGNIQYF. CDR3 bases: TGTGCCAGCAGCTTAGCGACAGGGAGCGGGAACATTCAGTACTTC.